This is a list of T cell receptor beta chains from one sample in a study of human T cells and chemical hapten exposure. TCRdb used MiXCR to reprocess the RACE reads, holding one entry per CDR3 protein. The sample records some 340,000 distinct CDR3 sequences, under 8% being singletons. The material was whole blood, obtained in connection with sensitization to the hapten diphenylcyclopropenone (DPC). The receptors were gathered from a woman under 30 with alopecia areata. Some clones in this sample may be carry-over from other donors' samples. Both conserved end residues are trimmed from each CDR3.

v_call	cdr3_aa
TRBV4-2	ASSQFQGLNTEAF
TRBV15	ATSRRPGQGGTGELF
TRBV4-1	ASSQDLQKRTDTQY
TRBV4-1	ASSQEPRGQETQY
TRBV6-5	ASSYGGGMSTDTQY
TRBV20-1	SATRGSSNQPQH
TRBV28	ASSTGTKDQPQH
TRBV11-2	ASSYSRTGELF
TRBV4-3	ASSQRTSPRGNEQF
TRBV7-2	ATMSGASTDTQY
TRBV10-3	AISPRTSGGKETQY
TRBV7-2	ASSSQGLGEKLF
TRBV3-1	ASSQDNWAGEQY
TRBV12-3/TRBV12-4	ASRRTASIYNSPLH
TRBV20-1	SATRRDNRRGGYT
TRBV12-3/TRBV12-4	ASSLVRTSYPYNEQF
TRBV12-3/TRBV12-4	ASRETGSTEAF
TRBV5-1	ASSLILGAAGAQY
TRBV6-2/TRBV6-3	ASSYSKGAGISSGANVLT
TRBV18	ASSPRPGQGDYGYT
TRBV27	ASSSRGQPQH
TRBV18	ASSPSQGAYEQY
TRBV27	ASRARTGGTYEQY
TRBV27	ASSLAPEGQPQH
TRBV4-3	ASSPQAWGSSGGEQY
TRBV6-2/TRBV6-3	ASSHRDTEAF
TRBV12-3/TRBV12-4	ASSLAGTGGVGYGYT
TRBV5-1	ASSSFSGTETGYT
TRBV7-2	ASSSRVSSTDTQY
TRBV29-1	SVEGQRHEQY
TRBV6-2/TRBV6-3	ASSIQGNYGYT
TRBV10-3	ATGTGTLTPKRAF
TRBV6-1	ASRPERGEKGVGANEQF
TRBV28	ASSLSVKREKLF
TRBV11-2	ASSVGTGHGYT
TRBV4-1	ASSQASGYGSPLH
TRBV7-8	ASSLAGGGYEQY
TRBV15	ATNGLAGNEQF
TRBV10-3	AISESGQANEQF
TRBV3-1	ASSQARDTEAF
TRBV6-5	ASSTAYSNQPQH
TRBV25-1	ASSGRGTGGSGANVLT
TRBV7-2	ASSLGAGVTDTQY
TRBV6-2/TRBV6-3	ASSKWTAIFSGANVLT